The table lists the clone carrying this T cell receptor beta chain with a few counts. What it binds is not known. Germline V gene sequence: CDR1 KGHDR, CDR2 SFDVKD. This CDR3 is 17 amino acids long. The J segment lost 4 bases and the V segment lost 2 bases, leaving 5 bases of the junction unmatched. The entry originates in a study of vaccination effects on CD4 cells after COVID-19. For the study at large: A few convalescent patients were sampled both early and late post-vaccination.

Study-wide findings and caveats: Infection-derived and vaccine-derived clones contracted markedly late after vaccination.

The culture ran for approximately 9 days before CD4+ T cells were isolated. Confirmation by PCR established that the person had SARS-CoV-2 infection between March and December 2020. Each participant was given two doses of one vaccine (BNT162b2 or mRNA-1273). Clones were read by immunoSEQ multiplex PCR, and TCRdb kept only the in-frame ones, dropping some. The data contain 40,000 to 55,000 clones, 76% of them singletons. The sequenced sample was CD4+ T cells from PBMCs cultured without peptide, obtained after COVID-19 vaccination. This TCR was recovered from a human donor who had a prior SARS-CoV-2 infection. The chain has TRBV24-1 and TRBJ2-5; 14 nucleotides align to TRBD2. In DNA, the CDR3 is TGTGCCACCAGTGATTCGGGACTAGCGGGAGCTCGAGAGACCCAGTACTTC. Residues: CATSDSGLAGARETQYF.